This note documents a single T cell receptor beta chain sequence. The antigen it binds to is not known. The data were taken from a study of CXCR3-negative and CXCR3-positive naive CD8 T cells (dated by TCRdb to between 2017 and 2020). Some background on the complete study: In total, some 150 million TRB reads were obtained, corresponding to roughly 1.5 +/- 0.3 million reads per library. Diversity and physicochemical repertoire analyses were performed on 11 donors pooled from two independent experiments. Naive subsets from about five donors and memory cells from 3 donors were included in the TRBV-TRBJ cluster analysis.

Sequencing used a NextSeq 550. The Human TCR Profiling Kit (MiLaboratory) was used to make UMI-labeled 5' RACE TRB cDNA libraries. The full amount of extracted RNA was used for cDNA synthesis, and the full amount of resulting cDNA was used for PCR amplification. The libraries were made side by side, with each library going through the same number of PCR cycles. The paper's processing steps were these. With a requirement of at least two reads per UMI, MIGEC and MiXCR extracted about 49,000 +/- 11,000 unique UMI-labeled TRB cDNA molecules per library. Each library averaged about 40,000 +/- 10,000 functional in-frame TRB CDR3 nucleotide clonotypes without stop codons. After downsampling to 5000 UMI-labeled TRB molecules per sample, diversity metrics such as normalized Shannon-Wiener and Chao1 were calculated in VDJtools. VDJtools was used to calculate clonotype-size-weighted physicochemical properties of the central five CDR3 residues, namely interaction energy, strength, volume and Kidera factor 4. The reads went through TCRdb reprocessing, and each CDR3 protein sequence gets one entry with no DNA. The V and J calls were not made by the authors but by TCRdb's processing. This sample's table lists 100,000 to 150,000 distinct CDR3 sequences. Approximately 0.3% of the sample is held by the ten biggest clonotypes.

CDR1 SGDLS and CDR2 YYNGEE were looked up in the germline V gene. Measured from the cysteine to the phenylalanine, the CDR3 is 12 residues long. The protein alone is recorded here. Each CD8+ T cell subset was flow-sorted in triplicate, with approximately 300,000 cells per subset placed directly into RLT lysis buffer. To exclude memory contaminants, naive CD8+ T cells were stringently defined as CD45RO-CCR7+CD27+CD95-. Standard density gradient centrifugation was used to isolate peripheral blood mononuclear cells from buffy coats. A FACSAria III was used to flow-sort naive CD8+ T cells into CXCR3-negative and CXCR3-positive populations. Total RNA was extracted from sorted cells using an RNeasy Mini Kit. Broad study findings and their caveats: Within the same donor, TRBV-TRBJ usage looked similar between naive CXCR3-negative and CXCR3-positive cells, but memory cells had distinct patterns. TRB CDR3s from CXCR3-positive naive cells showed higher hydrophobicity (lower Kidera factor 4), lower energy, and higher strength and volume indices than CXCR3-negative naive cells. Freshly isolated PBMCs were used for most assays because CXCR3 expression partially decreased after cryopreservation. Because surface CD5, which is linked to self-reactivity in mice, was comparable between the naive subsets, TCR interaction strength was also inferred from TRB CDR3 physicochemical properties. Repertoire diversity was comparably high in both naive subsets but much lower in memory CD8+ T cells.

The sequenced sample consisted of naive CXCR3- CD8+ T cells from blood. Explained via the paper, the cell subset or site label denotes: CD45RO-CCR7+CD27+CD95- naive CD8+ T cells lacking CXCR3 (TNR3-). The receptor's source is a human donor in good health. Some clones in this sample may be carry-over from other donors' samples. The chain links TRBV9 with TRBJ1-1. The CDR3: CASSTYGGEAFF. This CDR3, with the reference TRBV9 and TRBJ1-1 proteins standing in past its ends, gives the full variable domain DSGVTQTPKHLITATGQRVTLRCSPRSGDLSVYWYQQSLDQGLQFLIQYYNGEERAKGNILERFSAQQFPDLHSELNLSSLELGDSALYFCASSTYGGEAFFGQGTRLTVV.